This T cell receptor beta chain was captured in a study of high-grade serous ovarian cancer treatment subgroups. Regarding the study as a whole: Without spatial data, bulk sequencing limits insight into HGSC tumor diversity. CDR1 and CDR2 were left unanalyzed; analyses focused on CDR3. Different patients shared almost no repertoire; same-patient tumors shared about 0.11 to 0.85.

With respect to this clone: Its antigen is unidentified.

This CDR3 comprises 13 residues. Germline CDR1 and CDR2: SEHNR and FQNEAQ (reference sequence). V gave up 5 bases and J gave up 0 bases, with 5 bases separating them. Tumor tissue was taken before any definitive surgery or chemotherapy was given. The table came from immunoSEQ multiplex PCR; TCRdb's copy has only in-frame clones and leaves some out. The sample records about 4,900 clones, more than 60% being singletons. The sequenced material came from tumor tissue. The receptor comes from a human donor with high-grade serous ovarian cancer. The chain is built from TRBV7-9 and TRBJ1-3; no reliable D call. DNA for the CDR3: TGTGCCAGCAGCACCGACTCTGGAAACACCATATATTTT. Encoded protein: CASSTDSGNTIYF.